This TCR beta chain was identified in a study of T cells after yellow fever vaccination. CDR3 length equals 13 residues. V was trimmed by 4 bases and J by 8 bases, leaving 13 bases between them. Germline V gives CDR1 SGHRS, CDR2 YFSETQ. Points from the study as a whole: When the response was secondary, it was weaker but reached its peak faster, day 5 versus 15. Subsequent to the booster, the majority of primary-vaccination clones reappeared (around 96% CD4, 85% to 90% CD8).

TCRdb itself ran the 5' RACE reads through MiXCR, one entry per CDR3 protein. The sample has 250,000 or so distinct CDR3 sequences, 6.9% seen once. This clonotype has ten or more counts. The antigen remains unidentified. Here the sequenced sample was CD4+ T cells sorted from PBMCs, taken 15 days after the yellow fever booster vaccination. This receptor was obtained from a man younger than 45 who received the YFV17D yellow fever vaccine. The chain employs TRBV5-1 and TRBJ2-1, with D possibly TRBD2 on 5 matching bases. The chain's CDR3 is CASSVLASDEQFF. The CDR3 bases are TGCGCCAGCAGCGTCTTAGCGAGTGATGAGCAGTTCTTC.